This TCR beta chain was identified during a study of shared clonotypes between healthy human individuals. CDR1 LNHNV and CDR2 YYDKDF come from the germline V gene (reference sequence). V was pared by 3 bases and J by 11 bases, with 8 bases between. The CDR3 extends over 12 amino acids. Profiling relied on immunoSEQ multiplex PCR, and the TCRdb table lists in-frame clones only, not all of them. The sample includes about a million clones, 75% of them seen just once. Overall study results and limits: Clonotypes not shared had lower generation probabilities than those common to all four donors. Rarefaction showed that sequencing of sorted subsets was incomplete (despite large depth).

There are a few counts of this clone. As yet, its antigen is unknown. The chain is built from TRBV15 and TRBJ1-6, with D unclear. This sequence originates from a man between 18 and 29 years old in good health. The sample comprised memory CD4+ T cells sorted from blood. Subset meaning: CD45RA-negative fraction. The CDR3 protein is CATSSSSPPLHF. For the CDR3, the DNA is TGTGCCACCAGCAGTTCCAGTCCACCCCTCCACTTT.